The rows below give T cell receptor beta chains drawn from one sample of a study of vaccination and CD4 T cells after COVID-19. Which antigens these TCRs recognize remains unknown. TCRdb used MiXCR to reprocess the PCR reads, holding one entry per CDR3 protein. Of 8,000 to 8,500 distinct CDR3 sequences in the sample, around 50% were seen once. Source material: CD4+ T cells from blood, cultured in vitro. Receptors were obtained from a human donor who had recovered from COVID-19. The CDR3 runs from the conserved cysteine through the conserved F or W. The D gene is left open where the match is weak. Size tells how often a clone was seen (once, few, many) or the class of an expanded clone, and some rows leave it out.

DNA,CDR3,D,J,V,size
TGTGCCAGCAGCTTCAATCGGGGGCTCGGGGGCTACACCTTC,CASSFNRGLGGYTF,NA,TRBJ1-2,TRBV5-6,NA
TGTGCCAGCAGACCCTCCATAACAGGGTTGGGCGAAAAACTGTTTTTT,CASRPSITGLGEKLFF,NA,TRBJ1-4,TRBV27,NA
TGTGCCAGCAGCCTGAGGGGGGGCTCACCCCTCCACTTT,CASSLRGGSPLHF,NA,TRBJ1-6,TRBV7-2,once
TGTGCCACCAGTGACCCCGACAGGGGGCAGACCTACGAGCAGTACTTC,CATSDPDRGQTYEQYF,TRBD1,TRBJ2-7,TRBV24-1,once
TGTGCCAGCAGAATAACAGGTTCTGGGGCCAACGTCCTGACTTTC,CASRITGSGANVLTF,NA,TRBJ2-6,TRBV6-2/TRBV6-3,NA
TGTGCCAGCAGCTTTAATAATTCACCCCTCCACTTT,CASSFNNSPLHF,NA,TRBJ1-6,TRBV7-2,NA
TGTGCCATCAGTGCAGGGGGTGAGAGCAATCAGCCCCAGCATTTT,CAISAGGESNQPQHF,TRBD1,TRBJ1-5,TRBV10-3,NA
TGTGCCTGGCTGACAGGGGGCGATTTCTCTGGCTACACCTTC,CAWLTGGDFSGYTF,TRBD1,TRBJ1-2,TRBV30,NA
TGCAGTGCTAGCAAGTCTAGCGGCACAGATACGCAGTATTTT,CSASKSSGTDTQYF,NA,TRBJ2-3,TRBV20-1,few
TGTGCCAGCAGTAAGGGGGATGGCTACACCTTC,CASSKGDGYTF,NA,TRBJ1-2,TRBV9,NA
TGTGCCAGCAGCTTAGTGCAATCAGGGGTACCTGGCTACACCTTC,CASSLVQSGVPGYTF,NA,TRBJ1-2,TRBV7-2,few
TGCAGTGCCCACGGAAACGAGGGTAGGGGAGCCCAGTACTTC,CSAHGNEGRGAQYF,NA,TRBJ2-5,TRBV20-1,NA
TGCAGCGTTTCCCCCCAGGGCACTGAAGCTTTCTTT,CSVSPQGTEAFF,NA,TRBJ1-1,TRBV29-1,few
TGTGCCAGCAGTTTCCGGGACACCGCCTACGAGCAGTACTTC,CASSFRDTAYEQYF,NA,TRBJ2-7,TRBV27,NA